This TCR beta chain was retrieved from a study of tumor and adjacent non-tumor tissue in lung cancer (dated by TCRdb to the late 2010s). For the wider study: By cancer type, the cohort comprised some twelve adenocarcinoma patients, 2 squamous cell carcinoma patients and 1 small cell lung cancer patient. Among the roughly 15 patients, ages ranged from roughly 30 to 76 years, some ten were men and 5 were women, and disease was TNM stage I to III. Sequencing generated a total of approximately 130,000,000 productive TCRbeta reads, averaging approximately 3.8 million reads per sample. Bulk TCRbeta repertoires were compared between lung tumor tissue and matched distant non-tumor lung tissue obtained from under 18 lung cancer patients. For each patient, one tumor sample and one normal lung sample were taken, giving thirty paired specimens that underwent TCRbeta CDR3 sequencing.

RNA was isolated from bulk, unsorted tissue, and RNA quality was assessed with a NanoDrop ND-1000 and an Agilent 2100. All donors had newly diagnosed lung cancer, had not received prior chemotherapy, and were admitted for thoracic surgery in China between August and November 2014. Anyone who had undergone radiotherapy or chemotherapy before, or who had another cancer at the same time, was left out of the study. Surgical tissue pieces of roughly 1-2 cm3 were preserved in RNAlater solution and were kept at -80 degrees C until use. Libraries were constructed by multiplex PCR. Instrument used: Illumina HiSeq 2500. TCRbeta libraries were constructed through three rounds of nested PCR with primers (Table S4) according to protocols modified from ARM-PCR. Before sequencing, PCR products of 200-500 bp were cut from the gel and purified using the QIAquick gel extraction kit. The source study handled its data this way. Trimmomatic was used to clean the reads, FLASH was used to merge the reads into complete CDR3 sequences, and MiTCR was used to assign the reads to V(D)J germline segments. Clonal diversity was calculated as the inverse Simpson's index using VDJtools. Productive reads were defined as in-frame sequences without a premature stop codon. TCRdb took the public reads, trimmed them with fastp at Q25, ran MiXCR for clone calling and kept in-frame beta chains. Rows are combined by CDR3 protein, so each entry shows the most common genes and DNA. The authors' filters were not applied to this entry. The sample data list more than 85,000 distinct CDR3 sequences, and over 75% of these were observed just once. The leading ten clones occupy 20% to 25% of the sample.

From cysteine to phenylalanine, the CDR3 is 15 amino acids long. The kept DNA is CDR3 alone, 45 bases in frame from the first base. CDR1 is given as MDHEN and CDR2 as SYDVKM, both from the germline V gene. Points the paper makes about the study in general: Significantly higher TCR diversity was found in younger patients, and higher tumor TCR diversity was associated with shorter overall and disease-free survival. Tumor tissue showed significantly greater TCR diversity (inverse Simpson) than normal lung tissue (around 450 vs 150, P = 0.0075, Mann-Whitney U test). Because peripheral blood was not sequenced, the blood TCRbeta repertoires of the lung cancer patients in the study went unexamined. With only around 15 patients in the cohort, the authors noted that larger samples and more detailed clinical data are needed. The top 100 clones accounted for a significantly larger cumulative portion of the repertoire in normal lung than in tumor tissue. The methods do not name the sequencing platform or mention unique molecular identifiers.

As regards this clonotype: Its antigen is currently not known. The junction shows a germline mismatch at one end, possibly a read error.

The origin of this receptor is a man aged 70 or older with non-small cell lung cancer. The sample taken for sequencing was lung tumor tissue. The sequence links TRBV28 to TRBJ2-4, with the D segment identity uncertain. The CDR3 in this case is CASRLYLLAKNIQYF. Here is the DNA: TGTGCCAGCCGTTTATATCTTCTAGCCAAAAACATTCAGTACTTC.